These 18 T cell receptor beta chains were sequenced from one sample in a study of blood T cell repertoires in COVID-19. TCRdb's copy holds only in-frame clones and misses some; the assay was immunoSEQ multiplex PCR. The table has about 440,000 clones, roughly 91% seen once. The sequencing input was peripheral blood. The receptors were sampled from a woman aged 30 to 39 with acute or convalescent COVID-19.

The rearrangement joins TRBV18 to TRBJ2-2; D ambiguous. The CDR3 sequence is 13 residues long. The V and J ends lost 6 bases and 3 bases respectively, with 8 bases between them. The germline V gene has CDR1 KGHSH and CDR2 LQKENI. The chain's CDR3 is CASSLRDTGELFF. CDR3 bases: TGTGCCAGCTCCCTCCGGGACACCGGGGAGCTGTTTTTT.

This rearrangement joins TRBV5-6 to TRBJ2-3; D perhaps matches TRBD2 (6 bases). V dropped 3 bases and J dropped 2 bases, with 10 bases sitting between them. This CDR3 has 14 amino acids. Germline V gene lookup returns CDR1 SGHDT and CDR2 YYEEEE. For the CDR3, the DNA is TGTGCCAGCAGCTCGGGACTTTACACAGATACGCAGTATTTT. Residues: CASSSGLYTDTQYF.

The V gene is TRBV30, the J gene TRBJ1-2; 8 bases are shared with TRBD1. Losses at the gene ends were 2 bases for V and 7 bases for J; bases not matched to a gene: 12. Germline lookup yields CDR1 GTSNPN and CDR2 SVGIG (reference sequence). The CDR3 sequence is 15 residues long. DNA for the CDR3: TGTGCCTGGAGTCCCACGAACAGGGGGGTCAGTGGCTACACCTTC. Protein sequence: CAWSPTNRGVSGYTF.

This CDR3 reads CASSLVTSGGKGNIQYF. In DNA, the CDR3 is TGCGCCAGCAGCTTGGTTACTAGCGGGGGTAAGGGAAACATTCAGTACTTC. The gene calls are TRBV5-1 and TRBJ2-4, with 11 bases matching TRBD2. This CDR3 is 17 amino acids long. V was clipped by 0 bases and J by 6 bases; unmatched bases: 8. Germline CDR1 reads SGHRS; CDR2 reads YFSETQ.

The chain recombines TRBV7-2 with TRBJ1-5, with D unclear. The CDR3 extends over 15 amino acids. Germline assignment: CDR1 SGHTA and CDR2 FQGNSA. The germline V and J ends were trimmed by 0 bases and 3 bases, with 9 bases remaining between them. CDR3 nucleotides: TGTGCCAGCAGCTTAGCGATAGAGCCCAATCAGCCCCAGCATTTT. Translating gives CASSLAIEPNQPQHF.

The chain combines TRBV28 with TRBJ2-7; 13 bases fit TRBD2. V lost 6 bases and J lost 3; bases outside the gene matches: 2. The CDR3 totals 14 residues. Looked up from germline, CDR1 is MDHEN and CDR2 is SYDVKM. Written as DNA, the CDR3 is TGTGCCAGCAGAAGGACTAGCGGGGGCTACGAGCAGTACTTC. It is translated as CASRRTSGGYEQYF.

V gene TRBV6-5 combines with J gene TRBJ2-3, with 12 positions matching TRBD2. CDR3 length: 16 residues. V lost 0 bases to trimming and J lost 4 bases; unmatched junction nucleotides: 2. Germline values: CDR1 MNHEY, CDR2 SVGAGI. The CDR3 DNA reads as TGTGCCAGCAGTTACTCGACTAGCGGGGGCGCAGATACGCAGTATTTT. This sequence encodes CASSYSTSGGADTQYF.

This clone was found once. The rearrangement links TRBV6-6 to TRBJ1-3; the match to TRBD1 covers 7 bases. There are 17 residues in the CDR3. V lost 7 bases to trimming and J lost 0 bases; unmatched junction nucleotides: 12. Germline-derived CDR1 and CDR2 are MNHNY and SVGAGI (reference sequence). CDR3 nucleotide sequence: TGTGCCAGCATTCGAACAGCAGGGGGGAACTCTGGAAACACCATATATTTT. This gives the protein CASIRTAGGNSGNTIYF.

The chain combines TRBV2 with TRBJ2-1; TRBD1 is a possible D gene (6 bases). The germline V gene encodes CDR1 SNHLY and CDR2 FYNNEI. The CDR3 is 13 amino acids. Trimming removed 8 bases from V and 4 bases from J, with 12 bases in between. In DNA form, the CDR3 reads TGTGCCAGCGGCAGCAGGGGATACAATGAGCAGTTCTTC. Its translation is CASGSRGYNEQFF.

V and J are TRBV5-4 and TRBJ2-3; the match to TRBD1 covers 8 bases. CDR3 size: 17 residues. V lost 0 bases to trimming and J lost 2 bases; unmatched junction nucleotides: 8. Germline V CDR1 and CDR2: SGHNT, YYREEE (reference sequence). The CDR3 loop reads CASSLGVGQGFTDTQYF. For the CDR3, the DNA is TGTGCCAGCAGCTTGGGGGTTGGACAGGGATTCACAGATACGCAGTATTTT.

The chain employs TRBV5-4 and TRBJ2-3; tentatively, D is TRBD2 (6 bases). This CDR3 has 11 residues. V lost 2 bases, J lost 9 bases, and 7 bases lay in between. Germline V lookup: CDR1 SGHNT, CDR2 YYREEE (reference sequence). This CDR3 is CASSFGGTQYF. Written as DNA, the CDR3 is TGTGCCAGCAGCTTTGGGGGGACGCAGTATTTT.

The CDR3 DNA is TGTGCCAGCAGTTTGACAGGTCCCTACAATGAGCAGTTCTTC. Translating gives CASSLTGPYNEQFF. The rearrangement uses TRBV27 and TRBJ2-1; maybe TRBD1 (6 bases). This CDR3 has 14 amino acids. Germline V lookup: CDR1 MNHEY, CDR2 SMNVEV (reference sequence). V was cut by 3 bases and J by 2 bases, with 8 bases left in between.

This chain joins TRBV29-1 and TRBJ2-2; 8 bases are a match to TRBD2. This CDR3 region has 14 residues. CDR1 and CDR2 (germline): SQVTM, ANQGSEA. With V trimmed by 7 bases and J by 0 bases, 4 bases remained unmatched. CDR3 sequence: CSAGGGTNTGELFF. The CDR3 nucleotides read TGCAGCGCCGGGGGGGGAACGAACACCGGGGAGCTGTTTTTT.

This chain uses TRBV5-1 with TRBJ2-6; D is unresolved. The CDR3 loop spans 19 amino acids. The ends were cut back, 2 bases at V and 4 bases at J, with 22 bases in the middle. Per the germline V gene, CDR1 is SGHRS and CDR2 is YFSETQ. CDR3 residues: CASSFSGFPTEAGANVLTF. CDR3 nucleotide sequence: TGCGCCAGCAGCTTCTCCGGTTTCCCCACCGAGGCCGGGGCCAACGTCCTGACTTTC.

This clone appeared once. The chain uses TRBV28 and TRBJ1-2; 7 positions agree with TRBD1. J was trimmed by 4 bases and V by 7 bases; bases with no gene match: 9. The CDR3 has 14 residues. Germline V CDR1 and CDR2: MDHEN, SYDVKM. The CDR3 here is CASTDRVLVYGYTF. The DNA of the CDR3 is TGTGCCAGCACCGACAGGGTGTTAGTCTATGGCTACACCTTC.

The CDR3 is CASSQDWATGELFF. The DNA of the CDR3 is TGTGCCAGCAGCCAAGATTGGGCTACCGGGGAGCTGTTTTTT. The rearrangement uses TRBV3-1 (or the pseudogene TRBV3-2) and TRBJ2-2; D unclear. CDR3 length equals 14 residues. Germline CDR1 reads LGHDT; CDR2 reads YNNKEL (reference sequence). Trimming took off 0 bases at V and 5 bases at J, with 7 bases between the two ends.

This sequence joins TRBV6-5 and TRBJ2-7, with 7 positions matching TRBD1. The CDR3 has 13 residues. In germline, CDR1 is MNHEY, CDR2 SVGAGI. With 6 bases clipped from V and 6 bases from J, the junction kept 8 bases outside the gene matches. CDR3 in amino acids: CASRGQFGSEQYF. The CDR3 DNA follows: TGTGCCAGCAGGGGACAGTTTGGGTCCGAGCAGTACTTC.

The chain joins TRBV7-9 to TRBJ2-7, with D unclear. V lost 7 bases and J 6 bases, leaving 22 bases between the germline ends. CDR3 size: 15 residues. Germline assignment: CDR1 SEHNR and CDR2 FQNEAQ (reference sequence). The CDR3 nucleotides are TGTGCCAGCAAAGGTCGTGCGACACCCATCAGCGAGCAGTACTTC. It specifies CASKGRATPISEQYF.